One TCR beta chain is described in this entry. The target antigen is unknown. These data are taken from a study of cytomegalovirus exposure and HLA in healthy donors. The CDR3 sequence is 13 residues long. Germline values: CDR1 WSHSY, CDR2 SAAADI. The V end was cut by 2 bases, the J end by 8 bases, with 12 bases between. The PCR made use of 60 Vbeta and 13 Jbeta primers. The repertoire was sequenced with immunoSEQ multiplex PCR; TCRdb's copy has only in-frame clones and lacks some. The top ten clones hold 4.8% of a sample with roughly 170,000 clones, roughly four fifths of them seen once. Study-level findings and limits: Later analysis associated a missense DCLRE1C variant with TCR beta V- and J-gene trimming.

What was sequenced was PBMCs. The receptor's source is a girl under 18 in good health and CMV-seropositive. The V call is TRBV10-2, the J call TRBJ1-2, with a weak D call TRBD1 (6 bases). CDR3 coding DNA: TGCGCCAGCAGTGAGGCCACAGGGAGCGGCTACACCTTC. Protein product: CASSEATGSGYTF.